Listed here are 23 T cell receptor beta chains from one sample, sequenced in a study of blood T cell repertoires in COVID-19. Here immunoSEQ multiplex PCR was the method, and the copy in TCRdb shows in-frame clones only, minus some. The sample contains some 270,000 clones, approximately 84% of which appear only once. Sequencing was carried out using PBMCs or T cells enriched from blood (not recorded which). The receptors were gathered from a man aged 45 to 65 who had recovered from COVID-19.

The chain links TRBV12-5 to TRBJ2-7; D uncertain. The CDR3 totals 13 residues. V was pared by 1 base and J by 7 bases, with 11 bases between. The V gene's germline CDR1 is LGHNT and CDR2 FRNRAP. CDR3 nucleotide sequence: TGTGCTAGTGGTTTGGCGAATTTCGGGGAGCAGTACTTC. Protein: CASGLANFGEQYF.

The gene calls are TRBV24-1 and TRBJ2-5; 8 bases line up with TRBD2. Germline assignment: CDR1 KGHDR and CDR2 SFDVKD. Trimming took 5 bases from V and 4 from J; bases not matched to a gene: 5. The CDR3 runs to 14 residues. The chain's CDR3 is CATSALGLVETQYF. The CDR3 coding sequence is TGTGCCACCAGTGCCCTGGGACTAGTAGAGACCCAGTACTTC.

This clone was seen only a few times. V gene TRBV20-1 combines with J gene TRBJ1-1; D perhaps matches TRBD1 (5 bases). The CDR3 is 11 residues long. CDR1 is DFQATT, CDR2 SNEGSKA, per germline (reference sequence). Trimming took off 5 bases at V and 7 bases at J, with 11 bases between the two ends. CDR3 sequence: CSAGADGEAFF. For the CDR3, the DNA is TGCAGTGCTGGGGCCGACGGTGAAGCTTTCTTT.

The chain recombines TRBV12-3 or TRBV12-4 with TRBJ1-5; TRBD1 might be the D (6 bases). V was clipped by 6 bases and J by 7 bases, with 10 bases between them. The CDR3 spans 12 residues. This chain's CDR3 is CASSTGPQPQHF. DNA for the CDR3: TGTGCCAGCAGCACAGGGCCCCAGCCCCAGCATTTT.

The V and J genes are TRBV27 and TRBJ1-5, with 8 bases lining up with TRBD1. The CDR3 covers 13 residues. The J segment lost 9 bases and the V segment lost 6 bases, leaving 7 bases of the junction unmatched. Germline values: CDR1 MNHEY, CDR2 SMNVEV (reference sequence). The CDR3: CASRYRGIGPQHF. Here the CDR3 DNA reads TGTGCCAGCAGATACAGGGGGATCGGGCCCCAGCATTTT.

This clone is a singleton in its sample. The genes are TRBV7-3 and TRBJ2-7; possibly TRBD1 for D (5 bases). The length of the CDR3 is 13 residues. Germline V CDR1 and CDR2: SGHTA, FQGTGA. V was clipped by 3 bases and J by 4 bases, with 10 bases between them. This chain's CDR3 is CASSFGQGYEQYF. CDR3 nucleotides: TGTGCCAGCAGCTTTGGGCAGGGTTACGAGCAGTACTTC. The variable domain in full, completed from reference TRBV7-3 and TRBJ2-7, reads GAGVSQTPSNKVTEKGKYVELRCDPISGHTALYWYRQSLGQGPEFLIYFQGTGAADDSGLPNDRFFAVRPEGSVSTLKIQRTERGDSAVYLCASSFGQGYEQYFGPGTRLTVT.

This clone appeared a few times. The chain couples TRBV27 to TRBJ2-7; 12 nucleotides line up with TRBD1. The junction had 11 bases not matched to a gene; V was cut back by 7 bases and J by 7 bases. The germline CDR1 and CDR2 sequences are MNHEY and SMNVEV (reference sequence). CDR3 size: 15 residues. CDR3: CASKGTGGNVMEQYF. Written as DNA, the CDR3 is TGTGCCAGCAAAGGGACAGGGGGCAATGTCATGGAGCAGTACTTC.

This clone appeared once. This chain joins TRBV3-1 (or the pseudogene TRBV3-2) and TRBJ2-2; D not certain. In germline, CDR1 is LGHDT, CDR2 YNNKEL (reference sequence). The length of the CDR3 is 13 residues. Trimming shortened V by 3 bases and J by 4 bases, and 6 bases separated the two germline ends. This CDR3 is CASSQVATGELFF. The CDR3 DNA reads TGTGCCAGCAGCCAGGTAGCCACCGGGGAGCTGTTTTTT.

This rearrangement joins TRBV3-1 (or the pseudogene TRBV3-2) to TRBJ2-3; a possible D gene is TRBD2 (5 bases). This CDR3 spans 13 amino acids. Looked up from germline, CDR1 is LGHDT and CDR2 is YNNKEL (reference sequence). V dropped 4 bases and J dropped 4 bases, with 9 bases sitting between them. CDR3 sequence reads: CASSRDYADTQYF. DNA for the CDR3: TGTGCCAGCAGCCGAGACTACGCAGATACGCAGTATTTT.

The chain joins TRBV6-1 to TRBJ1-2, with D maybe TRBD1 (6 bases). The CDR3 runs to 13 residues. Germline assignment: CDR1 MNHNS and CDR2 SASEGT. V lost 3 bases to trimming and J lost 8 bases, with 13 bases between them. In DNA, the CDR3 is TGTGCCAGCAGTGAGTCGAGGGGGAACGGCTACACCTTC. It encodes CASSESRGNGYTF.

The V call is TRBV30, the J call TRBJ1-3; the match to TRBD1 covers 8 bases. The CDR3 extends over 15 amino acids. V lost 4 bases, J lost 2 bases, and 7 bases stayed unmatched. From germline, CDR1 is GTSNPN and CDR2 SVGIG (reference sequence). This CDR3 is CAWNRDRRAGNTIYF. In nucleotides, the CDR3 is TGTGCCTGGAACAGGGACAGGCGAGCTGGAAACACCATATATTTT.

The count of this clone is one. This sequence joins TRBV10-3 and TRBJ2-3; D remains unclear. Trimming took off 4 bases at V and 4 bases at J, with 6 bases between the two ends. Germline V lookup: CDR1 ENHRY, CDR2 SYGVKD. This CDR3 contains 12 residues. CDR3 DNA: TGTGCCATCAGTGGAGGCCCAGATACGCAGTATTTT. It codes for CAISGGPDTQYF.

The gene calls are TRBV6-5 and TRBJ2-2, with D unclear. The V gene lost 2 bases and the J gene lost 0 bases, with 7 bases spanning the gap. Germline V CDR1 and CDR2: MNHEY, SVGAGI. The CDR3 has 15 amino acids. The CDR3 protein is CASSYVSANTGELFF. In DNA form, the CDR3 reads TGTGCCAGCAGTTACGTATCCGCGAACACCGGGGAGCTGTTTTTT.

The rearrangement uses TRBV11-2 and TRBJ2-7; TRBD1 agrees at 8 bases. J lost 4 bases, V lost 4 bases, and 3 bases had no gene match. Germline V gene sequence: CDR1 SGHAT, CDR2 FQNNGV. This CDR3 is 13 amino acids long. As DNA, the CDR3 is TGTGCCAGCAGCTCGCAGGGGGCTTACGAGCAGTACTTC. Its protein is CASSSQGAYEQYF.

This sequence joins TRBV7-2 and TRBJ2-7; the match to TRBD2 covers 8 bases. Germline CDR1 SGHTA, CDR2 FQGNSA. The trim removed 4 bases at V and 3 bases at J, leaving 8 bases unmatched. This CDR3 spans 15 amino acids. This chain's CDR3 is CASSSRAGGYYEQYF. The CDR3 nucleotides are TGTGCCAGCAGCTCCCGGGCGGGAGGCTACTACGAGCAGTACTTC.

The chain recombines TRBV2 with TRBJ2-7; tentative D call: TRBD2 (7 bases). V was cut by 2 bases and J by 12 bases, with 20 bases left in between. This CDR3 has 14 residues. Germline V gene lookup returns CDR1 SNHLY and CDR2 FYNNEI. The CDR3 DNA follows: TGTGCCAGCAGTGAACCGGGGGGCCTACAAAGGCTGTACTTC. It specifies CASSEPGGLQRLYF.

V is TRBV4-1 and J is TRBJ2-7; 9 positions agree with TRBD2. The ends lost 4 bases at V and 3 bases at J; junction bases unmatched: 4. The CDR3 is 14 amino acids. Germline V gives CDR1 MGHRA, CDR2 YSYEKL. The chain's CDR3 is CASSLREGSYEQYF. DNA for the CDR3: TGCGCCAGCAGCCTGCGGGAGGGGAGCTACGAGCAGTACTTC.

V usage is TRBV9 and J usage is TRBJ1-4, with D hard to call. The CDR3 runs 14 residues. Germline loops: CDR1 SGDLS, CDR2 YYNGEE. Trimming took 3 bases from V and 8 from J, leaving 14 bases between them. This CDR3 reads CASSGLEGGEKLFF. In nucleotides, the CDR3 is TGTGCCAGCAGCGGACTTGAGGGTGGCGAAAAACTGTTTTTT.

The V and J genes are TRBV29-1 and TRBJ1-1; the D is unclear. Germline CDR1 SQVTM, CDR2 ANQGSEA. Trimming left V 5 bases short and J 1 base short, with 11 bases between. CDR3 size: 13 residues. CDR3 DNA: TGCAGCGTTTCGGGGATCACGAACACTGAAGCTTTCTTT. The encoded protein is CSVSGITNTEAFF.

Of note for this clone: The junction departs from germline at one end; a sequencing error may be responsible. The rearrangement uses TRBV6-2 or TRBV6-3 and TRBJ2-1, with 8 positions matching TRBD2. Germline loops: CDR1 MNHEY, CDR2 SVGEGT. This CDR3 region has 13 residues. CDR3 sequence (DNA): TGTGCCAGCAGTTACTCCGCCGGGACTAGAAGTCTCTTC. Its protein is CASSYSAGTRSLF.

This clone was picked up one time. In DNA form, the CDR3 reads TGTGCCAGCAGGGGCCTGCGGGGAGGGTACCAAGAGACCCAGTACTTC. Protein: CASRGLRGGYQETQYF. This chain joins TRBV28 and TRBJ2-5; 7 bases align to TRBD2. J gave up 0 bases and V 6 bases, and 10 bases lay outside the gene matches. The length of the CDR3 is 16 residues. Germline loops: CDR1 MDHEN, CDR2 SYDVKM. The whole variable domain, filled in from reference TRBV28 and TRBJ2-5, reads DVKVTQSSRYLVKRTGEKVFLECVQDMDHENMFWYRQDPGLGLRLIYFSYDVKMKEKGDIPEGYSVSREKKERFSLILESASTNQTSMYLCASRGLRGGYQETQYFGPGTRLLVL.

There are a few counts of this clone. This chain joins TRBV4-2 and TRBJ2-1; 7 nucleotides line up with TRBD2. J lost 4 bases, V lost 1 base, and 7 bases had no gene match. This CDR3 is built from 16 residues. The V gene's germline CDR1 is LGHNA and CDR2 YNFKEQ. CDR3 coding DNA: TGTGCCAGCAGCCAAGTTGGGCCGGGGGGATACAATGAGCAGTTCTTC. Translated, it gives CASSQVGPGGYNEQFF.

This clone was recorded many times. The chain is built from TRBV6-5 and TRBJ1-5; tentative D call: TRBD1 (6 bases). Germline values: CDR1 MNHEY, CDR2 SVGAGI. V was clipped by 8 bases and J by 9 bases, with 17 bases between them. This CDR3 has 13 residues. CDR3 residues: CASRAGEVGPQHF. DNA for the CDR3: TGTGCCAGCCGGGCAGGGGAAGTTGGGCCCCAGCATTTT.